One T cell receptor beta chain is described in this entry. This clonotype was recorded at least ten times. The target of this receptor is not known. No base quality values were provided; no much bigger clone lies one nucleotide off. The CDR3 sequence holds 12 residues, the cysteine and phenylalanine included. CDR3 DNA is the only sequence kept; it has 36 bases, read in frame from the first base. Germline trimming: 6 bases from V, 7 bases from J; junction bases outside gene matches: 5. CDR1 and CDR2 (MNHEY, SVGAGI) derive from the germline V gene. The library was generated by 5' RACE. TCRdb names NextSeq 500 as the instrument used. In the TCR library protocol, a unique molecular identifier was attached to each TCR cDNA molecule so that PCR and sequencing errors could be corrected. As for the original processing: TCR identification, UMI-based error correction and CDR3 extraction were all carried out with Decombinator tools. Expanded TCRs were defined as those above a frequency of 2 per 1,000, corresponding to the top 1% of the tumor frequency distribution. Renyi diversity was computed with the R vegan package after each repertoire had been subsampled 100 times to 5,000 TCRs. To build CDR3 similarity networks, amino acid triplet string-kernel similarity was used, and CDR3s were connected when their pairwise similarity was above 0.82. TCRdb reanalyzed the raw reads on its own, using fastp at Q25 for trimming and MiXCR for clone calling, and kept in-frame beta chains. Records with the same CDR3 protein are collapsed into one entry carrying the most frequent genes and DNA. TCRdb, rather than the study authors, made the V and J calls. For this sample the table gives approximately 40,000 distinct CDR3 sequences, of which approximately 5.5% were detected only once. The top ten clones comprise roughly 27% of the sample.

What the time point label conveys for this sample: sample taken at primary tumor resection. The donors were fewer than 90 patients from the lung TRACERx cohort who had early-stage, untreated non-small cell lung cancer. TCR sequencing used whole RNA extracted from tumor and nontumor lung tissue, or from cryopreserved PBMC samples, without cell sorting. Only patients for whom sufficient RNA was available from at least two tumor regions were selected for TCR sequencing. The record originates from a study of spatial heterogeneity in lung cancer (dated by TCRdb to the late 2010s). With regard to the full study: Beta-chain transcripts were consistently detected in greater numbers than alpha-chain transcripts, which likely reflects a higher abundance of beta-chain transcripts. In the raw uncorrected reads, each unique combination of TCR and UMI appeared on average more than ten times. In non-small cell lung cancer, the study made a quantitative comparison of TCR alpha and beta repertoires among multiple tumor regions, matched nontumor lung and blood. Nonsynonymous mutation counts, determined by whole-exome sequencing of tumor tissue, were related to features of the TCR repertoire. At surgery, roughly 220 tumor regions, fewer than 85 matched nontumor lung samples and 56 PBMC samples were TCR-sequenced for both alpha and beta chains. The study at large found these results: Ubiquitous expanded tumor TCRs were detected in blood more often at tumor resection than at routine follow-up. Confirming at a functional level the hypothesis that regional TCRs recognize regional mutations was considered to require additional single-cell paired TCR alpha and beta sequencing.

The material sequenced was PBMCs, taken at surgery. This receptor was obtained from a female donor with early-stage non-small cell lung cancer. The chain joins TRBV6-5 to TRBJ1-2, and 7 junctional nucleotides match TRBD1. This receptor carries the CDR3 CASSPGGFGYTF. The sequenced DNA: TGTGCCAGCAGCCCAGGGGGGTTTGGCTACACCTTC.